The T cell receptor beta chain under discussion was sequenced for a study of regulatory T cells in long-lasting Graves disease. Study-wide findings and caveats: There was favoring of TRBV28, TRBJ1-2 and TRBJ2-5 in persistent disease.

Investigators prepared the TCR beta libraries by applying iRepertoire HTBI primers and Arm-PCR of CDR3 regions. TCRdb re-called the multiplex PCR reads through MiXCR, storing one row per CDR3 protein. This sample carries over 650,000 distinct CDR3 sequences, about 32% of them seen once, and the ten largest clones take about two fifths. V shed 4 bases and J shed 12 bases, with 22 bases lying between them. There are 15 residues in the CDR3. Germline V gene sequence: CDR1 SGHRS, CDR2 YFSETQ. On this clonotype itself: Its antigen is still unknown.

As to time point: persistent/refractory GD, antithyroid drugs over 5 years with positive TRAb. PBMCs provided the RNA from which the TCR library was made. Diagnoses of Graves' disease were made by American Thyroid Association guidelines. J is TRBJ1-4 and V is TRBV5-1; no reliable D call. The sequenced sample was peripheral blood mononuclear cells (PBMCs), obtained when the disease was refractory, from a patient treated with antithyroid drugs. This sequence was found in a female donor with Graves disease. This CDR3 reads CASSPMGLAQEELFF. CDR3 sequence (DNA): TGCGCCAGCAGCCCGATGGGATTGGCCCAGGAAGAACTGTTTTTT.